This T cell receptor (beta chain) was profiled in a study of T cells in Graves' hyperthyroidism and ophthalmopathy. Overall study: Before any treatment, at initial diagnosis, peripheral blood was collected.

Hyperthyroidism had been newly diagnosed in patients aged 18 to 65, and its duration was under 2 months. This clonotype was seen repeatedly, ten times or more. A read error may account for a junction end that differs from germline. The TCR beta CDR3 regions underwent amplification using RNA transcripts as the source. HTBI primers were used for first-round RT-PCR of the TCR CDR3. Each CDR3 protein gets one entry after TCRdb re-called the multiplex PCR reads with MiXCR. The sample holds about 180,000 distinct CDR3 sequences, about a sixth seen once. The CDR3 contains 13 residues. Germline-derived CDR1 and CDR2 are SEHNR and FQNEAQ (reference sequence).

This clonotype was sampled from a woman aged 45-65 years with Graves' hyperthyroidism. Sequencing was carried out using blood. The chain joins TRBV7-9 to TRBJ1-1; D gene uncertain. The CDR3 coding sequence is TGTGCCGGCAGCCGACGCGGGAACACTGAAGCTTTCTTT. Translation gives CAGSRRGNTEAFF.